This entry lists 10 T cell receptor beta chains sequenced from one sample in a study of graft-versus-host responses after intestinal transplantation. These TCRs' antigens remain unknown. Assay: immunoSEQ multiplex PCR; the TCRdb copy retains only in-frame clones and omits some. The repertoire has fewer than 65,000 clones, around 90% of them found once; the top ten carry 0.55% to 0.8%. The sequencing used unstimulated CD4+ T cells sorted from spleen or lymph node cells, collected before transplant. All receptors derive from a human donor who was the organ donor for an intestinal transplant.

V usage is TRBV7-3 and J usage is TRBJ2-7, with 9 bases that match TRBD2. Germline values: CDR1 SGHTA, CDR2 FQGTGA. J gave up 2 bases and V 0 bases, and 5 bases lay outside the gene matches. The CDR3 has 16 amino acids. Written as DNA, the CDR3 is TGTGCCAGCAGCTTAACTCCACTAGCGGGTGCCTACGAGCAGTACTTC. This codes for CASSLTPLAGAYEQYF.

This clone has just one count. This chain connects TRBV4-3 to TRBJ2-7; D gene ambiguous. Germline CDR1 LGHNA, CDR2 YSLEER. CDR3 length: 17 amino acids. Trimming took off 0 bases at V and 0 bases at J, with 15 bases between the two ends. The CDR3 loop reads CASSQEKECPGSYEQYF. DNA for the CDR3: TGCGCCAGCAGCCAAGAGAAGGAGTGTCCGGGCTCCTACGAGCAGTACTTC.

The V call is TRBV7-3, the J call TRBJ2-7; D may be TRBD2 (6 bases). CDR1 is SGHTA and CDR2 is FQGTGA in the germline V gene. The CDR3 totals 13 residues. V dropped 2 bases and J dropped 3 bases, with 8 bases sitting between them. The CDR3 coding sequence is TGTGCCAGCAGCTTAGCGGAGGGCTACGAGCAGTACTTC. Protein product: CASSLAEGYEQYF. The whole variable domain, remainder taken from reference TRBV7-3 and TRBJ2-7, is GAGVSQTPSNKVTEKGKYVELRCDPISGHTALYWYRQSLGQGPEFLIYFQGTGAADDSGLPNDRFFAVRPEGSVSTLKIQRTERGDSAVYLCASSLAEGYEQYFGPGTRLTVT.

The sample holds one count of this clone. The chain carries TRBV29-1 and TRBJ2-5; 10 nucleotides match TRBD1. The DNA end is a closer match to TRBJ2-7, so the J assignment may be wrong. This CDR3 spans 15 amino acids. Germline values: CDR1 SQVTM, CDR2 ANQGSEA. The CDR3 DNA sequence: TGCAGCGCCCTAACTCCGGGACAGGGGACCAACGAGCAGTACTTC. Translation gives CSALTPGQGTNEQYF.

This clone is a singleton in its sample. The chain links TRBV6-5 to TRBJ1-2; D ambiguous. The CDR3 totals 12 residues. The germline V gene encodes CDR1 MNHEY and CDR2 SVGAGI. V lost 2 bases and J lost 8, with 9 bases in between. The CDR3 is CASSYPGGGYTF. CDR3 nucleotide sequence: TGTGCCAGCAGTTACCCAGGAGGCGGCTACACCTTC.

The chain joins TRBV5-6 to TRBJ2-7, with D maybe TRBD2 (6 bases). CDR1 is SGHDT and CDR2 is YYEEEE in the germline V gene. Trimming pared 4 bases from V and 0 bases from J, leaving 20 bases between. The CDR3 covers 17 residues. The CDR3 coding sequence is TGTGCCAGCAGCAACAGCGGGCGTAAGTGGGGCTCCTACGAGCAGTACTTC. Protein sequence: CASSNSGRKWGSYEQYF.

The J gene is TRBJ2-5, the V gene TRBV7-3, with a tentative D call TRBD1 (5 bases). The J call may be mistaken, given a closer DNA end match to TRBJ2-7. The CDR3 covers 14 residues. Per germline, CDR1 SGHTA and CDR2 FQGTGA. The CDR3 loop is CASSLDSFSYEQYF. CDR3 bases: TGTGCCAGCAGCTTAGACAGTTTTTCCTACGAGCAGTACTTC.

The chain combines TRBV19 with TRBJ1-2; D not certain. Trimming took off 2 bases at V and 2 bases at J, with 15 bases between the two ends. CDR1 is LNHDA and CDR2 is SQIVND in the germline V gene (reference sequence). The CDR3 loop spans 16 amino acids. The CDR3 reads CASSISTSGLNYGYTF. CDR3 bases: TGTGCCAGTAGTATATCTACGTCCGGGTTAAACTATGGCTACACCTTC.

A word on this clone: One end of the junction fails to match germline, which may point to a read error. The chain links TRBV19 to TRBJ2-1, with 9 bases lining up with TRBD1. CDR1 and CDR2 (germline): LNHDA, SQIVND (reference sequence). The length of the CDR3 is 13 residues. The CDR3: CASTIGTGNEQFF. In DNA, the CDR3 is TGTGCCAGTACTATAGGGACAGGGAATGAGCAGTTCTTC. Full variable domain (remainder filled in from reference TRBV19 and TRBJ2-1): DGGITQSPKYLFRKEGQNVTLSCEQNLNHDAMYWYRQDPGQGLRLIYYSQIVNDFQKGDIAEGYSVSREKKESFPLTVTSAQKNPTAFYLCASTIGTGNEQFFGPGTRLTVL.

This chain joins TRBV7-3 and TRBJ2-1; 7 bases map to TRBD1. This CDR3 contains 15 residues. Trimming cost V 5 bases and J 3 bases; bases outside gene matches: 7. Germline-derived CDR1 and CDR2 are SGHTA and FQGTGA. CDR3 sequence reads: CASSPRDSIYNEQFF. CDR3 coding DNA: TGTGCCAGCAGCCCCCGGGACAGCATCTACAATGAGCAGTTCTTC.